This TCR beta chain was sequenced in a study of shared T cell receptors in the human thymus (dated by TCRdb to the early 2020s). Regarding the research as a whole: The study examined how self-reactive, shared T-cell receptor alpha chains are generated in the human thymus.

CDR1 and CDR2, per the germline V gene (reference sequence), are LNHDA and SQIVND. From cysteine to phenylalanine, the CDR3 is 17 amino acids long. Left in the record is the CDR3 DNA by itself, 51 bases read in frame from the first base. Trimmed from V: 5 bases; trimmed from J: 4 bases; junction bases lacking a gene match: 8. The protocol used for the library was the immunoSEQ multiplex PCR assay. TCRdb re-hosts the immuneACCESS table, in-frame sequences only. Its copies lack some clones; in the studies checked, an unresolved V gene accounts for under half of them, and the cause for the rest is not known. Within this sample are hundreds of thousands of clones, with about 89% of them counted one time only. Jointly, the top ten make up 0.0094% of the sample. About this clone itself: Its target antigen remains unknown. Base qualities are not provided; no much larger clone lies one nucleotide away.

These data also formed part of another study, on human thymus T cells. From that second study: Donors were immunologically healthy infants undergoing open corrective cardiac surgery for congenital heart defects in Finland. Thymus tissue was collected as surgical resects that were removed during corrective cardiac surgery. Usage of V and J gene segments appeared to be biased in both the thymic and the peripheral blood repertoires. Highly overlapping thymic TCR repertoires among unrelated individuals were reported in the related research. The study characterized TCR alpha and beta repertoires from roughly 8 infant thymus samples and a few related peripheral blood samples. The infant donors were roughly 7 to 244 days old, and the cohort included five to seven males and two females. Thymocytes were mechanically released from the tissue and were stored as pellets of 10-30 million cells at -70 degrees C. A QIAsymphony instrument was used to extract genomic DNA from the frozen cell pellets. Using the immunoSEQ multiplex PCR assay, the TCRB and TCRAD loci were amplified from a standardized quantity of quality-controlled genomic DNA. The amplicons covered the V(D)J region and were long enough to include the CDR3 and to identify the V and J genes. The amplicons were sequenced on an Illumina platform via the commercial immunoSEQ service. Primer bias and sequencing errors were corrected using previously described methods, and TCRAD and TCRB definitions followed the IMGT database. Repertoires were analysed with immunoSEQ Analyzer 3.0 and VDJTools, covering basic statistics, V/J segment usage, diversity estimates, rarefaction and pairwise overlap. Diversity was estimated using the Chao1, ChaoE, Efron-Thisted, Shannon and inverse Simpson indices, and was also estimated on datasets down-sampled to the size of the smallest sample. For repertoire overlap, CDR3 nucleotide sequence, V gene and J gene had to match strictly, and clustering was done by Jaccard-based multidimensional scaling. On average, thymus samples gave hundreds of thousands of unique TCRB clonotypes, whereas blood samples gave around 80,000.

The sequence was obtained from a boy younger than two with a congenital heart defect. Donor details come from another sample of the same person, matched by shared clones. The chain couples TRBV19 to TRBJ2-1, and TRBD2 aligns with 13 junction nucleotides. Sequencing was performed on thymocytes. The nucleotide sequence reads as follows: TGTGCCAGTAGTCCAGGACTAGCGGGAGCGGTGTACAATGAGCAGTTCTTC. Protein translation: CASSPGLAGAVYNEQFF. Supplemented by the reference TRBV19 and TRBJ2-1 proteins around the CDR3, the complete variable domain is DGGITQSPKYLFRKEGQNVTLSCEQNLNHDAMYWYRQDPGQGLRLIYYSQIVNDFQKGDIAEGYSVSREKKESFPLTVTSAQKNPTAFYLCASSPGLAGAVYNEQFFGPGTRLTVL.